The 27 T cell receptor beta chains below come from one sample, sequenced in a study of blood T cell repertoires in COVID-19. Only in-frame clones appear in the TCRdb table, and some are missing; sequencing was by immunoSEQ multiplex PCR. The sample has around 56,000 clones, about 86% seen once. Sequenced material: peripheral blood. The receptors stem from a woman of 80 years or more with active or convalescent COVID-19.

This chain links TRBV19 with TRBJ1-5, with D hard to call. This CDR3 is built from 15 residues. CDR1 LNHDA and CDR2 SQIVND come from the germline V gene (reference sequence). The V and J ends lost 4 bases and 2 bases respectively, with 12 bases between them. The CDR3 reads CASSTLGEGNQPQHF. The DNA of the CDR3 is TGTGCCAGTAGTACCCTCGGGGAGGGCAATCAGCCCCAGCATTTT.

The chain couples TRBV6-5 to TRBJ1-1; tentative D call: TRBD1 (6 bases). V lost 2 bases, J lost 0 bases, and 10 bases lay in between. Germline-derived CDR1 and CDR2 are MNHEY and SVGAGI. The CDR3 runs to 15 residues. CDR3: CASSYQRGMNTEAFF. CDR3 coding DNA: TGTGCCAGCAGTTACCAGAGGGGGATGAACACTGAAGCTTTCTTT.

In this sample, this clone turned up once. The V gene is TRBV5-1, the J gene TRBJ1-1, with TRBD1 as a possible D gene (6 bases). The CDR3 is 13 residues long. V gave up 4 bases and J gave up 7 bases, with 14 bases separating them. The germline V gene has CDR1 SGHRS and CDR2 YFSETQ. CDR3 amino acids: CASSVQGDFEAFF. The CDR3 DNA follows: TGCGCCAGCAGCGTACAGGGTGACTTTGAAGCTTTCTTT. The complete variable domain, with remaining parts taken from reference TRBV5-1 and TRBJ1-1, reads KAGVTQTPRYLIKTRGQQVTLSCSPISGHRSVSWYQQTPGQGLQFLFEYFSETQRNKGNFPGRFSGRQFSNSRSEMNVSTLELGDSALYLCASSVQGDFEAFFGQGTRLTVV.

This clone was counted a few times. The rearrangement joins TRBV28 to TRBJ1-6; TRBD1 aligns across 7 bases. The J segment lost 4 bases and the V segment lost 7 bases, leaving 4 bases of the junction unmatched. The CDR3 has 14 amino acids. The germline gives CDR1 MDHEN, CDR2 SYDVKM. The CDR3 DNA reads TGTGCCAGCAACCCGACAGGGTATAATTCACCCCTCCACTTT. Amino acids: CASNPTGYNSPLHF. The variable domain in full, with the rest retrieved from reference TRBV28 and TRBJ1-6, is DVKVTQSSRYLVKRTGEKVFLECVQDMDHENMFWYRQDPGLGLRLIYFSYDVKMKEKGDIPEGYSVSREKKERFSLILESASTNQTSMYLCASNPTGYNSPLHFGNGTRLTVT.

This rearrangement joins TRBV9 to TRBJ2-7, with D maybe TRBD1 (5 bases). V was shortened by 0 bases and J by 3 bases, with 13 bases between the two germline ends. Germline V gives CDR1 SGDLS, CDR2 YYNGEE. This CDR3 region has 15 residues. The CDR3 DNA follows: TGTGCCAGCAGCGTAGAAGACAGACCCGTCTACGAGCAGTACTTC. As protein: CASSVEDRPVYEQYF.

The CDR3 is CASSQERSRGLGNTIYF. The DNA of the CDR3 is TGTGCCAGCAGCCAAGAACGTAGCAGGGGGCTCGGAAACACCATATATTTT. The chain joins TRBV3-1 (or the pseudogene TRBV3-2) to TRBJ1-3, with TRBD1 matching over 8 bases. The J segment lost 4 bases and the V segment lost 0 bases, leaving 8 bases of the junction unmatched. Germline-derived CDR1 and CDR2 are LGHDT and YNNKEL (reference sequence). The CDR3 consists of 17 residues.

The V gene is TRBV14, the J gene TRBJ2-3; 9 positions agree with TRBD2. From germline, CDR1 is SGHDN and CDR2 FVKESK. This CDR3 comprises 14 residues. V lost 4 bases and J lost 6; bases outside the gene matches: 5. CDR3 loop: CASSRIAGADTQYF. Written as DNA, the CDR3 is TGTGCCAGCAGCCGCATAGCGGGGGCGGATACGCAGTATTTT. Supplemented by reference TRBV14 and TRBJ2-3, the full variable domain reads EAGVTQFPSHSVIEKGQTVTLRCDPISGHDNLYWYRRVMGKEIKFLLHFVKESKQDESGMPNNRFLAERTGGTYSTLKVQPAELEDSGVYFCASSRIAGADTQYFGPGTRLTVL.

The V and J genes are TRBV14 and TRBJ1-1; TRBD1 might be the D (6 bases). This CDR3 spans 13 amino acids. Per the germline V gene, CDR1 is SGHDN and CDR2 is FVKESK. Between the trimmed V and J ends, which lost 2 bases and 4 bases, there was a span of 8 bases. As DNA, the CDR3 is TGTGCCAGCAGCCAATCCAGGGGCACTGAAGCTTTCTTT. Translation gives CASSQSRGTEAFF.

This clone was detected once. The chain recombines TRBV27 with TRBJ1-1; perhaps TRBD1 as D (5 bases). The ends were cut back, 5 bases at V and 4 bases at J, with 17 bases in the middle. The CDR3 sequence is 15 residues long. Germline V gene sequence: CDR1 MNHEY, CDR2 SMNVEV (reference sequence). The CDR3 DNA sequence: TGTGCCAGCAGTCTCGGCGGGGTCGGGGGCACTGAAGCTTTCTTT. It codes for CASSLGGVGGTEAFF.

This clone appeared a single time. This rearrangement joins TRBV28 to TRBJ1-4; D is undetermined. Trimming pared 5 bases from V and 0 bases from J, leaving 10 bases between. Per the germline V gene, CDR1 is MDHEN and CDR2 is SYDVKM. The CDR3 is 15 residues long. The CDR3 here is CASSARDATNEKLFF. As DNA, the CDR3 is TGTGCCAGCAGTGCAAGAGATGCAACTAATGAAAAACTGTTTTTT.

This clone has just a few counts. This sequence joins TRBV11-2 and TRBJ1-1, with 11 bases identical to TRBD1. Trimming took 5 bases from V and 5 from J; bases not matched to a gene: 4. This CDR3 comprises 14 residues. Germline V CDR1 and CDR2: SGHAT, FQNNGV. CDR3 residues: CASSRGQGETEAFF. CDR3 in DNA: TGTGCCAGCAGCAGGGGACAGGGGGAGACTGAAGCTTTCTTT.

The chain couples TRBV6-4 to TRBJ2-5, with D possibly TRBD1 on 6 matching bases. CDR1 is MRHNA, CDR2 SNTAGT, per germline. The CDR3 spans 16 residues. Trimming shortened V by 0 bases and J by 3 bases, and 14 bases separated the two germline ends. CDR3 coding DNA: TGTGCCAGCAGTGACTCGGGGTGGGGACAAAAAGAGACCCAGTACTTC. Amino acids: CASSDSGWGQKETQYF.

This rearrangement joins TRBV18 to TRBJ2-7; TRBD1 might be the D (5 bases). CDR1 and CDR2 from the germline V gene are KGHSH and LQKENI. The CDR3 consists of 13 residues. The ends were cut back, 5 bases at V and 0 bases at J, with 8 bases in the middle. CDR3 residues: CASSTRVSYEQYF. The CDR3 DNA sequence: TGTGCCAGCTCAACCAGGGTCTCCTACGAGCAGTACTTC.

The V gene is TRBV24-1, the J gene TRBJ2-7; TRBD1 is a possible D gene (6 bases). Germline V gives CDR1 KGHDR, CDR2 SFDVKD. The CDR3 runs 14 residues. The CDR3 here is CVTPRGESSYEQYF. The CDR3 DNA sequence: TGTGTTACCCCCAGGGGCGAGAGCTCCTACGAGCAGTACTTC.

In its sample, this clone was seen a few times. The chain recombines TRBV29-1 with TRBJ1-1; 11 bases line up with TRBD1. The CDR3 has 14 amino acids. Germline CDR1 reads SQVTM; CDR2 reads ANQGSEA. V trimming: 6 bases; J trimming: 7 bases; junction bases outside the gene matches: 10. The CDR3 DNA reads as TGCAGCGTGGCGGAGGACAGGGGGCGTTTTGAAGCTTTCTTT. It is translated as CSVAEDRGRFEAFF. Full variable domain (remainder filled in from reference TRBV29-1 and TRBJ1-1): SAVISQKPSRDICQRGTSLTIQCQVDSQVTMMFWYRQQPGQSLTLIATANQGSEATYESGFVIDKFPISRPNLTFSTLTVSNMSPEDSSIYLCSVAEDRGRFEAFFGQGTRLTVV.

This clone came up once. The gene calls are TRBV18 and TRBJ1-2, with D possibly being TRBD1 (5 bases). The CDR3 runs 15 residues. Germline CDR1 is KGHSH and CDR2 is LQKENI. V was pared by 6 bases and J by 6 bases, with 20 bases between. Here the CDR3 DNA reads TGTGCCAGCTCGCAAGAGCAGGGCTCGGCGGATGGCTACACCTTC. Protein: CASSQEQGSADGYTF. Combining the CDR3 with reference TRBV18 and TRBJ1-2 gives the whole variable domain NAGVMQNPRHLVRRRGQEARLRCSPMKGHSHVYWYRQLPEEGLKFMVYLQKENIIDESGMPKERFSAEFPKEGPSILRIQQVVRGDSAAYFCASSQEQGSADGYTFGSGTRLTVV.

V gene TRBV6-2 or TRBV6-3 combines with J gene TRBJ2-2; TRBD1 agrees at 8 bases. The germline CDR1 and CDR2 sequences are MNHEY and SVGEGT. The trim removed 5 bases at V and 11 bases at J, leaving 16 bases unmatched. This CDR3 comprises 16 residues. CDR3 DNA sequence: TGTGCCAGCAGTCCCCTTGGACAGGGTCGACATAGCGAGCTGTTTTTT. This sequence encodes CASSPLGQGRHSELFF.

V usage is TRBV28 and J usage is TRBJ1-1, with 7 bases identical to TRBD1. Trimming removed 7 bases from V and 5 bases from J; junction bases left unmatched: 7. Germline CDR1 MDHEN, CDR2 SYDVKM. This CDR3 has 13 residues. CDR3 in amino acids: CASTLDRDTEAFF. CDR3 in DNA: TGTGCCAGCACCCTCGACAGGGATACTGAAGCTTTCTTT.

The gene calls are TRBV5-4 and TRBJ1-2, with D perhaps TRBD1 (5 bases). Per germline, CDR1 SGHNT and CDR2 YYREEE (reference sequence). The CDR3 spans 18 residues. V lost 0 bases, J lost 4 bases, and 22 bases lay in between. The CDR3 region has the DNA TGTGCCAGCAGCTTGGGGACACTGGGATCGGGTACCCTCTATGGCTACACCTTC. It specifies CASSLGTLGSGTLYGYTF.

This clone has a handful of counts. V usage is TRBV28 and J usage is TRBJ2-7; unclear D gene. Looked up from germline, CDR1 is MDHEN and CDR2 is SYDVKM. This CDR3 region has 12 residues. Trimming pared 2 bases from V and 3 bases from J, leaving 5 bases between. The CDR3 is CASSLNGYEQYF. CDR3 DNA sequence: TGTGCCAGCAGTTTAAACGGCTACGAGCAGTACTTC.

The chain uses TRBV19 and TRBJ1-2; the D gene is possibly TRBD1 (6 bases). The CDR3 runs to 11 residues. CDR1 is LNHDA, CDR2 SQIVND, per germline (reference sequence). CDR3 sequence (DNA): TGTGTTACAGGGTTCAGCTATGGCTACACCTTC. It codes for CVTGFSYGYTF. The full variable domain, its missing parts supplied by reference TRBV19 and TRBJ1-2, is DGGITQSPKYLFRKEGQNVTLSCEQNLNHDAMYWYRQDPGQGLRLIYYSQIVNDFQKGDIAEGYSVSREKKESFPLTVTSAQKNPTAFYLCVTGFSYGYTFGSGTRLTVV.

This clone was seen once. The V gene is TRBV6-5, the J gene TRBJ2-7, with 7 bases fitting TRBD2. The CDR3 sequence is 15 residues long. V shed 0 bases and J 4 bases; nucleotides not matched to a gene: 6. Germline CDR1 is MNHEY and CDR2 is SVGAGI. The CDR3 DNA reads as TGTGCCAGCAGTTACTCGAGACTAGCACTTTACGAGCAGTACTTC. It translates to CASSYSRLALYEQYF.

The CDR3 DNA reads as TGCAGCGTGGCAGGGTCAGCTAATGAAAAACTGTTTTTT. It translates to CSVAGSANEKLFF. The rearrangement links TRBV29-1 to TRBJ1-4, with D possibly TRBD1 on 5 matching bases. The CDR3 loop spans 13 amino acids. Germline assignment: CDR1 SQVTM and CDR2 ANQGSEA. The V end was cut by 6 bases, the J end by 3 bases, with 11 bases between.

As DNA, the CDR3 is TGCGCCAGCAGTAGTCAGGCCTTGGGGGGCACCGGGGAGCTGTTTTTT. This codes for CASSSQALGGTGELFF. The genes are TRBV5-1 and TRBJ2-2, with D maybe TRBD2 (6 bases). V was pared by 5 bases and J by 4 bases, with 18 bases between. The CDR3 has 16 residues. Germline CDR1 reads SGHRS; CDR2 reads YFSETQ.

V and J are TRBV28 and TRBJ1-2, with 7 bases lining up with TRBD1. This CDR3 comprises 17 residues. J gave up 1 base and V 3 bases, and 11 bases lay outside the gene matches. The germline CDR1 and CDR2 sequences are MDHEN and SYDVKM. The CDR3: CASSFDVLGGFNYGYTF. The CDR3, as DNA: TGTGCCAGCAGTTTCGACGTTTTAGGGGGCTTTAACTATGGCTACACCTTC.

In DNA, the CDR3 is TGTGCCAGCAGACAGGCCGGTCTTGTCGGCTATGGCTACACCTTC. This sequence encodes CASRQAGLVGYGYTF. The J gene is TRBJ1-2, the V gene TRBV7-2, with TRBD1 as a possible D gene (5 bases). The germline gives CDR1 SGHTA, CDR2 FQGNSA. Trimming pared 6 bases from V and 4 bases from J, leaving 18 bases between. The CDR3 loop spans 15 amino acids.

The chain is built from TRBV5-1 and TRBJ1-1; D is uncertain. The CDR3 is 14 residues long. The germline V gene encodes CDR1 SGHRS and CDR2 YFSETQ. Deletions cut 4 bases from V and 4 bases from J, with 14 bases between. The CDR3 here is CASSAGQWGTEAFF. Written as DNA, the CDR3 is TGCGCCAGCAGCGCGGGCCAATGGGGCACTGAAGCTTTCTTT.